This T cell receptor (beta chain) was identified during a study of neurological immune-mediated disorders. General observations from the study: The greatest TCR clonal expansion appeared in HTLV-1-associated myelopathy and the smallest, falling below healthy controls, in multiple sclerosis.

Germline CDR1 SGHRS, CDR2 YFSETQ. V shed 4 bases and J shed 5 bases, with 24 bases lying between them. This CDR3 spans 17 amino acids. TCRdb fed the 5' RACE reads into MiXCR, producing one record per CDR3 protein. Altogether about 79,000 distinct CDR3 sequences are present, roughly 15% being singletons, with the ten largest covering about 7%. This clonotype was recorded many times. The antigen remains undetermined. The receptor was isolated from a woman in her forties or fifties in good health. The chain carries TRBV5-1 and TRBJ1-1; D is perhaps TRBD1 (5 bases). The sample consisted of PBMCs. CDR3 loop: CASSPGSSTWEGTEAFF. CDR3 in DNA: TGCGCCAGCAGCCCCGGTAGCTCAACATGGGAGGGGACTGAAGCTTTCTTT.